The 32 T cell receptor beta chains listed next were all sequenced from one sample in a study of early T cells in non-severe SARS-CoV-2 infection (dated by TCRdb to the early 2020s). The receptor library was made with 5' RACE. Sequenced using a NextSeq 500. TCRdb ran its own pipeline on the public reads, namely fastp trimming at Q25 and MiXCR clone calling, and kept in-frame beta chains. Every entry covers one CDR3 protein and lists the most common genes and DNA from its rows. For this sample the table gives tens of thousands of distinct CDR3 sequences, of which roughly 14% were detected only once. Approximately 0.62% of the sample is taken by the ten largest. Material: whole blood. Receptors originate from an adult who was a healthcare worker with PCR-confirmed SARS-CoV-2 infection or an uninfected control (not recorded which).

The sample holds a few counts of this clonotype. This chain connects TRBV25-1 to TRBJ2-5, with 9 bases aligning to TRBD2. From germline, CDR1 is MGHDK and CDR2 SYGVNS. The junction had 4 bases not matched to a gene; V was cut back by 1 base and J by 1 base. The CDR3 totals 16 residues. The CDR3: CASSESVRGGQETQYF. DNA of the CDR3: TGTGCCAGCAGTGAATCTGTGCGGGGGGGCCAAGAGACCCAGTACTTC.

The table lists this clonotype with many counts. The chain combines TRBV7-2 with TRBJ2-1; 8 nucleotides match TRBD1. This CDR3 comprises 12 residues. Trimming took 6 bases from V and 12 from J; bases not matched to a gene: 7. CDR1 SGHTA and CDR2 FQGNSA come from the germline V gene. CDR3 loop: CASRQPGTGQFF. The CDR3 DNA reads as TGTGCCAGCAGACAACCCGGGACAGGGCAGTTCTTC.

In DNA, the CDR3 is TGCGCCAGCAGCTTGGAGGTGGGGGCGCGAGGGGCCAACGTCCTGACTTTC. Amino acids: CASSLEVGARGANVLTF. The chain has TRBV5-1 and TRBJ2-6; D may be TRBD1 (6 bases). The V end was cut by 0 bases, the J end by 4 bases, with 14 bases between. CDR3 size: 17 residues. CDR1 SGHRS and CDR2 YFSETQ come from the germline V gene.

This clonotype was counted at least ten times. This chain connects TRBV6-5 to TRBJ1-2, with 10 bases lining up with TRBD1. The germline gives CDR1 MNHEY, CDR2 SVGAGI. The CDR3 spans 13 residues. The trim removed 6 bases at V and 5 bases at J, leaving 3 bases unmatched. This CDR3 is CASSPDRGYGYTF. In DNA form, the CDR3 reads TGTGCCAGCAGCCCGGACAGGGGGTATGGCTACACCTTC.

This clonotype was observed a handful of times. The V gene is TRBV5-1, the J gene TRBJ1-1; weak D call: TRBD1 (6 bases). From germline, CDR1 is SGHRS and CDR2 YFSETQ. The CDR3 is 13 residues long. V was clipped by 4 bases and J by 4 bases, with 11 bases between them. The CDR3 reads CASSPIQGTEAFF. The CDR3 region has the DNA TGCGCCAGCAGCCCAATACAGGGCACTGAAGCTTTCTTT.

V is TRBV12-3 or TRBV12-4 and J is TRBJ2-5; D remains unclear. The V end was cut by 6 bases, the J end by 5 bases, with 16 bases between. The CDR3 loop spans 14 amino acids. CDR3 in amino acids: CASRLGSARETQYF. In DNA form, the CDR3 reads TGTGCCAGCAGGCTTGGTTCGGCGCGGGAGACCCAGTACTTC.

This clonotype was found a few times. The chain recombines TRBV3-1 with TRBJ2-5; D possibly uses TRBD1 or TRBD2 (5 bases each). Per the germline V gene, CDR1 is LGHDT and CDR2 is YNNKEL (reference sequence). The CDR3 length is 14 residues. V was trimmed by 3 bases and J by 2 bases, leaving 10 bases between them. In DNA form, the CDR3 reads TGTGCCAGCAGCCACCGGGACCATCAAGAGACCCAGTACTTC. Translation: CASSHRDHQETQYF.

This clonotype was detected many times. Here the CDR3 DNA reads TGCAGCGTCTCCCTCACAGGGGGCAATGGCTACACCTTC. Translation gives CSVSLTGGNGYTF. The chain uses TRBV29-1 and TRBJ1-2; 9 bases fit TRBD1. V was pared by 6 bases and J by 6 bases, with 8 bases of the junction left unmatched. Germline V CDR1 and CDR2: SQVTM, ANQGSEA. CDR3 size: 13 residues.

V and J are TRBV6-2 or TRBV6-3 and TRBJ1-2, with D unclear. CDR1 MNHEY and CDR2 SVGEGT come from the germline V gene. The CDR3 extends over 13 amino acids. Trimming stripped 4 bases from V and 11 bases from J, with 17 bases between. CDR3: CASSFIRKEGYTF. The CDR3 nucleotides read TGTGCCAGCAGTTTTATACGGAAGGAGGGTTACACCTTC.

This chain connects TRBV18 to TRBJ1-1; 11 nucleotides agree with TRBD1. From germline, CDR1 is KGHSH and CDR2 LQKENI. The CDR3 is 15 residues long. With 6 bases clipped from V and 5 bases from J, the junction kept 8 bases outside the gene matches. The CDR3 coding sequence is TGTGCCAGCTCGCCGGGACAGGGGGAGGCGACTGAAGCTTTCTTT. Its protein product is CASSPGQGEATEAFF. Together with reference TRBV18 and TRBJ1-1, the CDR3 gives the full variable domain: NAGVMQNPRHLVRRRGQEARLRCSPMKGHSHVYWYRQLPEEGLKFMVYLQKENIIDESGMPKERFSAEFPKEGPSILRIQQVVRGDSAAYFCASSPGQGEATEAFFGQGTRLTVV.

The gene calls are TRBV12-3 or TRBV12-4 and TRBJ1-3; D possibly corresponds to TRBD1 (5 bases). The CDR3 has 15 residues. V gave up 6 bases and J gave up 0 bases, with 12 bases separating them. DNA of the CDR3: TGTGCCAGCAGGCGGGACCAGAGCTCTGGAAACACCATATATTTT. This translates into CASRRDQSSGNTIYF.

There are many counts of this clonotype. The genes are TRBV27 and TRBJ1-6; no firm D call. With 2 bases removed from V and 7 bases from J, the gap between germline ends came to 12 bases. The CDR3 length is 15 residues. Germline values: CDR1 MNHEY, CDR2 SMNVEV (reference sequence). CDR3 nucleotides: TGTGCCAGCAGTTTAAGGTCGGGGATGAATTCACCCCTCCACTTT. Translating gives CASSLRSGMNSPLHF.

This clonotype was seen just once. V and J are TRBV29-1 and TRBJ2-5; D remains unclear. This CDR3 contains 11 residues. The germline V gene encodes CDR1 SQVTM and CDR2 ANQGSEA. With 4 bases removed from V and 10 bases from J, the gap between germline ends came to 13 bases. The CDR3 DNA is TGCAGCGTTGGTCCGGGCGGTGACCAGTACTTC. It specifies CSVGPGGDQYF.

There are many counts of this clonotype. J is TRBJ1-2 and V is TRBV2, with D unclear. Germline CDR1 and CDR2: SNHLY and FYNNEI. V was pared by 7 bases and J by 0 bases, with 12 bases between. The CDR3 is 14 amino acids. The CDR3 coding sequence is TGTGCCAGCATCGCAGAGAGCGCTAACTATGGCTACACCTTC. This encodes CASIAESANYGYTF.

This clonotype has at least ten counts. V gene TRBV6-1 combines with J gene TRBJ2-3, with D possibly matching TRBD1 (5 bases). The germline V gene has CDR1 MNHNS and CDR2 SASEGT. Trimming took off 0 bases at V and 0 bases at J, with 7 bases between the two ends. The CDR3 runs 15 residues. The CDR3 bases are TGTGCCAGCAGTGAAGCGCCAGGGAGCACAGATACGCAGTATTTT. Protein sequence: CASSEAPGSTDTQYF.

The chain recombines TRBV14 with TRBJ1-3; no clear D. Germline V gene lookup returns CDR1 SGHDN and CDR2 FVKESK. Trimming shortened V by 3 bases and J by 9 bases, and 9 bases separated the two germline ends. The length of the CDR3 is 12 residues. Here the CDR3 DNA reads TGTGCCAGCAGCCAGGGAAGTGCCACCATATATTTT. Residues: CASSQGSATIYF.

The chain employs TRBV24-1 and TRBJ1-1, with D perhaps TRBD1 (6 bases). Germline V gives CDR1 KGHDR, CDR2 SFDVKD. V gave up 3 bases and J gave up 8 bases, with 9 bases separating them. The CDR3 sequence is 12 residues long. CDR3 nucleotides: TGTGCCACCAGTGATGTAGGGACAGAAGCTTTCTTT. Translating it yields CATSDVGTEAFF.

This clonotype was detected only a few times. The chain carries TRBV12-3 or TRBV12-4 and TRBJ1-1; 9 bases line up with TRBD1. J was trimmed by 2 bases and V by 6 bases; bases with no gene match: 10. CDR3 length: 16 residues. The CDR3 reads CASRRTGTGRNTEAFF. DNA of the CDR3: TGTGCCAGCAGGCGGACCGGGACAGGGAGAAACACTGAAGCTTTCTTT.

At least ten counts were recorded for this clonotype. The genes are TRBV10-2 and TRBJ2-4, with 12 bases lining up with TRBD1. This CDR3 spans 13 amino acids. V trimming: 8 bases; J trimming: 14 bases; junction bases outside the gene matches: 10. Germline V gene lookup returns CDR1 WSHSY and CDR2 SAAADI. The CDR3 is CASGPQGQGAEYF. CDR3 DNA sequence: TGCGCCAGCGGACCCCAGGGACAGGGGGCCGAGTACTTC.

In this sample, this clonotype turned up many times. This chain joins TRBV10-2 and TRBJ2-1; no firm D call. The CDR3 is 14 amino acids. The ends were cut back, 3 bases at V and 14 bases at J, with 20 bases in the middle. Germline V gene sequence: CDR1 WSHSY, CDR2 SAAADI. For the CDR3, the DNA is TGCGCCAGCAGTGAATACCAAGGACCGTCCTCGGAGTTCTTC. This encodes CASSEYQGPSSEFF.

A few counts support this clonotype. This chain connects TRBV4-1 to TRBJ1-1; no reliable D call. Deletions cut 1 base from V and 6 bases from J, with 15 bases between. This CDR3 region has 15 residues. Germline CDR1 reads MGHRA; CDR2 reads YSYEKL. CDR3 amino acids: CASSQAQYELAEAFF. CDR3 in DNA: TGCGCCAGCAGCCAAGCCCAATATGAACTGGCTGAAGCTTTCTTT.

This clonotype has a count of ten or more. In nucleotides, the CDR3 is TGCAGCGTTGGGTTCAGGGGCCCGGGGAATGAAAAACTGTTTTTT. Translating it yields CSVGFRGPGNEKLFF. This chain joins TRBV29-1 and TRBJ1-4; D perhaps matches TRBD1 (6 bases). The V end lost 4 bases, the J end lost 5 bases, and 17 bases lay between the germline ends. The CDR3 has 15 amino acids. Germline values: CDR1 SQVTM, CDR2 ANQGSEA. Together with reference TRBV29-1 and TRBJ1-4, the CDR3 gives the full variable domain: SAVISQKPSRDICQRGTSLTIQCQVDSQVTMMFWYRQQPGQSLTLIATANQGSEATYESGFVIDKFPISRPNLTFSTLTVSNMSPEDSSIYLCSVGFRGPGNEKLFFGSGTQLSVL.

This chain uses TRBV10-2 with TRBJ2-5; possible D gene TRBD1, 6 bases. The V and J ends lost 6 bases and 1 base respectively, with 6 bases between them. Germline values: CDR1 WSHSY, CDR2 SAAADI. The CDR3 sequence is 12 residues long. CDR3 residues: CASRQGQETQYF. The DNA of the CDR3 is TGCGCCAGCAGACAGGGCCAAGAGACCCAGTACTTC.

In DNA form, the CDR3 reads TGTGCCAGCAGTACTGGGACAGGGGGAAGAAACACTGAAGCTTTCTTT. Amino acid sequence: CASSTGTGGRNTEAFF. V gene TRBV6-5 combines with J gene TRBJ1-1; the match to TRBD1 covers 11 bases. This CDR3 has 16 residues. V shed 5 bases, J shed 2 bases, and the junction held 7 bases outside the gene matches. Germline CDR1 is MNHEY and CDR2 is SVGAGI.

A remark on this clonotype: The CDR3 carries no conserved terminal phenylalanine or tryptophan, so it likely arises from a read error. This chain connects TRBV27 to TRBJ1-2; a possible D gene is TRBD1 (5 bases). Germline CDR1 and CDR2: MNHEY and SMNVEV (reference sequence). This CDR3 has 13 residues. V lost 3 bases, J lost 4 bases, and 9 bases lay in between. This CDR3 is CASSFRAAYGYTI. The DNA for the CDR3 is TGTGCCAGCAGTTTCAGGGCCGCCTATGGCTACACCATC.

The CDR3 DNA reads as TGTGCCAGTAGTATCCGGGGGTCGGAGACCCAGTACTTC. This translates into CASSIRGSETQYF. The chain has TRBV19 and TRBJ2-5; possibly TRBD2 for D (6 bases). Germline V gives CDR1 LNHDA, CDR2 SQIVND (reference sequence). The CDR3 runs to 13 residues. V gave up 3 bases and J gave up 5 bases, with 10 bases separating them.

J is TRBJ2-1 and V is TRBV24-1; weak D call: TRBD1 (6 bases). The V end lost 3 bases, the J end lost 3 bases, and 14 bases lay between the germline ends. This CDR3 spans 16 amino acids. Per germline, CDR1 KGHDR and CDR2 SFDVKD. CDR3 sequence: CATSDERGISYNEQFF. In nucleotides, the CDR3 is TGTGCCACCAGTGATGAAAGGGGGATCAGCTACAATGAGCAGTTCTTC.

This clonotype was recorded a few times. V gene TRBV29-1 combines with J gene TRBJ2-2; a weak D match, TRBD1 (5 bases). V lost 1 base and J lost 2, with 11 bases in between. The CDR3 sequence is 15 residues long. Germline CDR1 reads SQVTM; CDR2 reads ANQGSEA. CDR3: CSVEVGRENTGELFF. DNA for the CDR3: TGCAGCGTTGAAGTCGGCAGGGAAAACACCGGGGAGCTGTTTTTT.

This clonotype was counted ten times or more. The genes are TRBV29-1 and TRBJ2-1; D is unresolved. CDR1 SQVTM and CDR2 ANQGSEA come from the germline V gene. V was clipped by 7 bases and J by 0 bases, with 16 bases between them. There are 15 residues in the CDR3. CDR3 region: CSAEAGASSYNEQFF. The CDR3 bases are TGCAGCGCCGAAGCAGGCGCCAGCTCCTACAATGAGCAGTTCTTC.

The chain carries TRBV24-1 and TRBJ2-2; the match to TRBD2 covers 8 bases. CDR1 is KGHDR, CDR2 SFDVKD, per germline. CDR3 length: 16 residues. With V trimmed by 2 bases and J by 4 bases, 5 bases remained unmatched. The CDR3 bases are TGTGCCACCAGTGATTCTGGGACTAGGGGCACCGGGGAGCTGTTTTTT. This encodes CATSDSGTRGTGELFF.

This clonotype was picked up a small number of times. V and J are TRBV6-2 or TRBV6-3 and TRBJ2-3, with D unclear. CDR3 length equals 12 residues. CDR1 and CDR2 (germline): MNHEY, SVGEGT. V was shortened by 7 bases and J by 6 bases, with 11 bases between the two germline ends. The CDR3 loop reads CASIGFHDTQYF. DNA for the CDR3: TGTGCCAGCATCGGATTTCACGATACGCAGTATTTT.

This clonotype was recorded a few times. V is TRBV3-1 and J is TRBJ1-1; 9 bases fit TRBD1. The CDR3 runs 16 residues. The V gene end was trimmed by 1 base and the J gene end by 4 bases; junction bases not matched to a gene: 7. Looked up from germline, CDR1 is LGHDT and CDR2 is YNNKEL (reference sequence). The CDR3 here is CASSQVTGGGFTEAFF. The CDR3 DNA reads TGTGCCAGCAGCCAAGTGACAGGGGGTGGGTTCACTGAAGCTTTCTTT.